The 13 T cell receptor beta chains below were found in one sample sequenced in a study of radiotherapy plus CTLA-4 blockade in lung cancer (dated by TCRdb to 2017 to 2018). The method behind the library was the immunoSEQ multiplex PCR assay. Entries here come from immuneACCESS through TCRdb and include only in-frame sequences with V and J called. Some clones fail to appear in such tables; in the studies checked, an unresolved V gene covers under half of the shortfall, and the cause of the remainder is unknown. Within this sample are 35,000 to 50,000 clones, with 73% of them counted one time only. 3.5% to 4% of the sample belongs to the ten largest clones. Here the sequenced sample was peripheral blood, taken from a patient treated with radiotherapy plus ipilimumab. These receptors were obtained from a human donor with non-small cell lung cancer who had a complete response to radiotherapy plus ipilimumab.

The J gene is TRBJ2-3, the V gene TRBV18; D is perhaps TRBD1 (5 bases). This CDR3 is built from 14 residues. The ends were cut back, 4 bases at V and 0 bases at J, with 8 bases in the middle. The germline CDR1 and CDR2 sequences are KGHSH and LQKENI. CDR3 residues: CASSRSGSTDTQYF. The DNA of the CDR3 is TGTGCCAGCTCACGCTCAGGGAGCACAGATACGCAGTATTTT.

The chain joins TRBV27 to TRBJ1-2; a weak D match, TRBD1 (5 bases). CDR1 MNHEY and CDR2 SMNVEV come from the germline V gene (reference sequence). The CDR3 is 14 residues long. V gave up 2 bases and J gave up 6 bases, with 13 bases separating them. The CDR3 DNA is TGTGCCAGCAGTTTAAAAGGAGGGGAACATGGCTACACCTTC. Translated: CASSLKGGEHGYTF.

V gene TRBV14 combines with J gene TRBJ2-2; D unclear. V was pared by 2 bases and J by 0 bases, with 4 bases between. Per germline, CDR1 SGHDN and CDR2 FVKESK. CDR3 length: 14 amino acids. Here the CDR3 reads CASSQYANTGELFF. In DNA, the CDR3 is TGTGCCAGCAGCCAATATGCGAACACCGGGGAGCTGTTTTTT.

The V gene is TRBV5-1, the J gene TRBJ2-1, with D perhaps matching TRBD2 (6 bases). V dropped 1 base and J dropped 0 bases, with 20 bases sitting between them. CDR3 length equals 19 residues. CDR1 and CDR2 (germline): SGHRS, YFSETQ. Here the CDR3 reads CASSLISAGPTSSYNEQFF. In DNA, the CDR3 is TGCGCCAGCAGCTTGATTTCTGCGGGACCTACGAGCTCCTACAATGAGCAGTTCTTC.

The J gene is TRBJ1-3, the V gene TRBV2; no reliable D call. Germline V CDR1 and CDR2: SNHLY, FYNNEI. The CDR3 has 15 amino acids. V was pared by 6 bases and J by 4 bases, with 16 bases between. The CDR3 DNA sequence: TGTGCCAGCAGACCAACCTCGCCGGGGGGAAACACCATATATTTT. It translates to CASRPTSPGGNTIYF.

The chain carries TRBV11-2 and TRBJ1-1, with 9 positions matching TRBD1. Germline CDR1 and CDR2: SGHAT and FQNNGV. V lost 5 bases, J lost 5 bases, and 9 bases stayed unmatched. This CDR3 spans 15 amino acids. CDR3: CASSADRGELTEAFF. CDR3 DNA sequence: TGTGCCAGCAGCGCCGACAGGGGGGAATTGACTGAAGCTTTCTTT.

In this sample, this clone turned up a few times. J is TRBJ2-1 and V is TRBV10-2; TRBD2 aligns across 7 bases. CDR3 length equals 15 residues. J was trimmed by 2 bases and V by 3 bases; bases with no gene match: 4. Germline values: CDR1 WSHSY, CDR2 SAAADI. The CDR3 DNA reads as TGCGCCAGCAGTGATCTGGCGGGAGCCTACAATGAGCAGTTCTTC. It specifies CASSDLAGAYNEQFF.

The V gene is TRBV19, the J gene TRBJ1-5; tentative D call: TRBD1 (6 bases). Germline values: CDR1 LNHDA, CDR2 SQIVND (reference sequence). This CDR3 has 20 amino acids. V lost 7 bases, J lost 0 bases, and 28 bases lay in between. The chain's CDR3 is CASTRSPPGQGWFSNQPQHF. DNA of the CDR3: TGTGCCAGTACCAGATCGCCGCCGGGGCAGGGGTGGTTTAGCAATCAGCCCCAGCATTTT.

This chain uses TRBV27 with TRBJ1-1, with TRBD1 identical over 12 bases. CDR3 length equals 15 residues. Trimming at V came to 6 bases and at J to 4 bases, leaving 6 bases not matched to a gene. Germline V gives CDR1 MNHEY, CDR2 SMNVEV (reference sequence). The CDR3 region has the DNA TGTGCCAGCAGCAGGGACAGGGGGCTGGCCACTGAAGCTTTCTTT. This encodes CASSRDRGLATEAFF.

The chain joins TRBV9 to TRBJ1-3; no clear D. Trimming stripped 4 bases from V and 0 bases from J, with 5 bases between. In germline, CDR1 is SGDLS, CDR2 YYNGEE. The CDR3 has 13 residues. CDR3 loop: CASSPFSGNTIYF. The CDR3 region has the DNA TGTGCCAGCAGCCCTTTCTCTGGAAACACCATATATTTT.

The CDR3 region is CASRSTGSPLHF. DNA for the CDR3: TGTGCCAGCAGATCGACGGGATCACCCCTCCACTTT. This sequence joins TRBV6-1 and TRBJ1-6, with D hard to call. V lost 6 bases to trimming and J lost 10 bases, with 10 bases between them. The germline CDR1 and CDR2 sequences are MNHNS and SASEGT. The CDR3 runs 12 residues.

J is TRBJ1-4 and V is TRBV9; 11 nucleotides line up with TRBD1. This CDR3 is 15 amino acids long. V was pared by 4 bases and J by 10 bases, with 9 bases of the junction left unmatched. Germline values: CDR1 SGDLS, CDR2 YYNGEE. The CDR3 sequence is CASSSGQGGMRKLFF. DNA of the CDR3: TGTGCCAGCAGCTCGGGACAGGGGGGTATGAGAAAACTGTTTTTT.

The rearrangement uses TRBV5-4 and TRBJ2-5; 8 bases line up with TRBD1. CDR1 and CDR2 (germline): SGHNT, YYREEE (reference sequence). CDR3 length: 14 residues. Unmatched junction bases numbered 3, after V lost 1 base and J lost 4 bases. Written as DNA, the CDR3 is TGTGCCAGCAGCTTGACAGGGGGGTCAGAGACCCAGTACTTC. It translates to CASSLTGGSETQYF.